The 6 T cell receptor beta chains below were found in one sample sequenced in a study of T cell repertoires in cytomegalovirus infection. TCRdb redid the calling of the reads with MiXCR, one entry per CDR3 protein. The sample lists about 360,000 distinct CDR3 sequences, roughly 36% occurring once. These receptors have no known antigen. The sample was cultured PBMCs, taken from culture after CMV antigen stimulation. The receptors here all came from a human donor in good health (CMV status not recorded). Some clones in this sample may be carry-over from other donors' samples.

The rearrangement joins TRBV5-4 to TRBJ1-2; no firm D call. V was shortened by 0 bases and J by 8 bases, with 11 bases between the two germline ends. The CDR3 length is 13 residues. Germline V gene data show CDR1 as SGHNT and CDR2 as YYREEE (reference sequence). The CDR3: CASSLEGPRGYTF. The CDR3 bases are TGTGCCAGCAGCTTGGAGGGTCCTCGCGGCTACACCTTC.

The chain is built from TRBV6-2 or TRBV6-3 and TRBJ1-5; the D is unclear. The CDR3 runs 16 residues. Germline V CDR1 and CDR2: MNHEY, SVGEGT. The V and J ends lost 6 bases and 0 bases respectively, with 15 bases between them. The CDR3 bases are TGTGCCAGCAGCCCCCACCGCGGCAATAGCAATCAGCCCCAGCATTTT. This sequence encodes CASSPHRGNSNQPQHF.

In DNA form, the CDR3 reads TGTGCCAGCAGCTTAGGGCGGAGGCATCACGAGCAGTACTTC. Translation: CASSLGRRHHEQYF. The chain uses TRBV13 and TRBJ2-7; maybe TRBD2 (5 bases). Trimming shortened V by 0 bases and J by 5 bases, and 11 bases separated the two germline ends. Germline values: CDR1 PRHDT, CDR2 FYEKMQ (reference sequence). This CDR3 region has 14 residues.

Comment on this clonotype: At one of its ends the junction is not consistent with the germline gene, which may arise from a read error. The J gene is TRBJ2-1, the V gene TRBV19; D might be TRBD1 (5 bases). CDR3 length equals 17 residues. The germline gives CDR1 LNHDA, CDR2 SQIVND (reference sequence). The CDR3 DNA reads as TGTGCCAGTAGTTTAGAATCAGGGCGCACTTGGTACAATGAGCAGTTCTTC. It translates to CASSLESGRTWYNEQFF.

This clonotype was found many times. The chain employs TRBV7-8 and TRBJ2-5; 7 bases align to TRBD1. V was clipped by 1 base and J by 0 bases; unmatched bases: 8. Germline-derived CDR1 and CDR2 are SGHVS and FQNEAQ. The CDR3 spans 17 residues. The CDR3 sequence: CASSLVRGGQYQETQYF. As DNA, the CDR3 is TGTGCCAGCAGCTTAGTGAGAGGGGGACAGTACCAAGAGACCCAGTACTTC.

This chain uses TRBV7-8 with TRBJ2-5; 8 bases fit TRBD1. V was pared by 5 bases and J by 7 bases, with 9 bases of the junction left unmatched. Germline V gives CDR1 SGHVS, CDR2 FQNEAQ. This CDR3 is built from 14 residues. The CDR3 region is CASSDETGAGTQYF. The CDR3 DNA follows: TGTGCCAGCAGCGACGAGACAGGGGCTGGGACCCAGTACTTC. Variable domain in full (rest from reference TRBV7-8 and TRBJ2-5): GAGVSQSPRYKVAKRGQDVALRCDPISGHVSLFWYQQALGQGPEFLTYFQNEAQLDKSGLPSDRFFAERPEGSVSTLKIQRTQQEDSAVYLCASSDETGAGTQYFGPGTRLLVL.